A single T cell receptor beta chain is shown here with its context. This clone was detected once. No cognate antigen has been identified for it. No clone much larger than this one lies a single base away; base qualities are absent. Using the deep immunoSEQ assay, TCR CDR3 regions were amplified from genomic DNA by multiplex PCR. Extracted genomic DNA from each cell subset was spread evenly across all wells of several immunoSEQ 96-well plates, with each plate serving as a replicate. For sorted subsets, about 220 ng of genomic DNA, equivalent to around 29,000 T cell genomes, went into each replicate PCR. Purified libraries were quantified with a Qubit 3.0 fluorometer, sized on a Bioanalyzer 2100, and re-quantified with the KAPA Library Quantification kit. Every immunoSEQ 96-well plate was sequenced on a dedicated single-read 150-cycle Illumina NextSeq 550 flow cell. Regarding the original processing steps: The immunoSEQ output contained only junctional sequences without quality scores, so filtering could not match that applied to full-length reads. Sequences were annotated with PyIR, a Python wrapper for IgBLAST v1.9, using IMGT germline references to assign V/J genes and CDR3. Reads were removed for weak V/J assignments (E-value above 1e-6), missing CDR3, stop codons, out-of-frame junctions, or ambiguous translated residues. V3J clonotypes were defined by identical inferred V gene, J gene, and CDR3 amino acid sequence. To compute the percentage overlap between repertoires, the number of shared unique clonotypes was divided by the size of the smaller repertoire. RTK rarefaction, the Chao1 estimator, and Recon v2.1 estimates of unobserved clonotypes were used to assess repertoire richness. OLGA was used to compute generation probabilities for all TCRbeta clonotypes that the gDNA method yielded from four donors. TCRdb carries this immuneACCESS record with in-frame sequences only. Its versions omit some clonotypes, under half of them owing to an unresolved V gene in the studies checked, with the rest unexplained. V and J calls plus clone size are reproduced from that table; the DNA served to infer D and trimming. In this sample the table shows over a million clones, about 96% of which occur a single time. The top ten hold approximately 1.1% of the sample.

The CDR3 sequence holds 17 residues, the cysteine and phenylalanine included. Only the CDR3 part of the read is kept: 51 bases, read in frame from the first base. CDR1 and CDR2 (SGHNT, YENEEA) derive from the germline V gene. The germline V end is reduced by 3 bases and the J end by 1 base; junction bases left unmatched: 10. This entry comes from a study of shared clonotypes between healthy human individuals (dated by TCRdb to about 2020). Background on the whole study: Two women and a few men aged 18 to 49 years were included in the cohort. Libraries were prepared and TCR repertoires were sequenced by different laboratories using diverse techniques, in order to increase sequencing depth and limit assay-specific biases. Between about 0.8 and 9.5 billion PBMCs per donor were obtained by leukapheresis. Blood TCR repertoires of four to six healthy adults were deeply sequenced to estimate repertoire size and the extent of clonotype sharing between individuals. For each donor, CD4 naive and CD4 memory were each given three plates, CD8 naive was given two plates, and CD8 memory was given one plate. Summary of the overall study and its limitations: Pairwise subsampling indicated that sequencing depth was expected to affect the degree of clonotype sharing among donors. Sampling was restricted to blood, and TCR repertoires in tissue are likely to differ from TCR repertoires in blood. Naive subsets generally had larger estimated clonotype richness than memory subsets did. Even with the large sequencing depth, rarefaction of the sorted-subset datasets indicated that sequencing was incomplete. The small number of donors limited the genetic and exposure-history diversity represented. Clonotypes shared by all four sorted-subset donors showed higher generation probabilities than non-shared clonotypes. Across a handful of donors, around 5% of naive CD4, approximately 3.6% of naive CD8, roughly 2.3% of memory CD4, and roughly 0.41% of memory CD8 clonotypes were shared.

Healthy HIV-negative adults with no recently reported acute infections or vaccinations were included as donors. Every donor was a Caucasian adult residing in Nashville, Tennessee, USA. CD4+ T cells were enriched by magnetic negative selection, after which naive cells were positively selected on CD45RA and the negative fraction was taken as the memory subset. Blood was collected by leukapheresis, and PBMCs were isolated by Ficoll-Histopaque density gradient centrifugation and then cryopreserved in liquid nitrogen vapor phase. Analytical flow cytometry was used to check the purity and quantity of every magnetically sorted T cell population. From each sorted fraction, genomic DNA was isolated and quantified by UV absorbance on a Nanodrop 2000c.

The TCR sequence derives from a man aged 25-45 years in good health. What was sequenced was naive CD4+ T cells sorted from blood. The intended sense of this specimen's cell subset or site label: CD45RA+ positively selected. Recombination connected TRBV11-3 to TRBJ2-3; TRBD2 agrees with 7 junctional bases. The CDR3 here reads CASSFIKFAGGTDTQYF. In nucleotides, the sequence is TGTGCCAGCAGCTTCATTAAATTCGCGGGAGGCACAGATACGCAGTATTTT.